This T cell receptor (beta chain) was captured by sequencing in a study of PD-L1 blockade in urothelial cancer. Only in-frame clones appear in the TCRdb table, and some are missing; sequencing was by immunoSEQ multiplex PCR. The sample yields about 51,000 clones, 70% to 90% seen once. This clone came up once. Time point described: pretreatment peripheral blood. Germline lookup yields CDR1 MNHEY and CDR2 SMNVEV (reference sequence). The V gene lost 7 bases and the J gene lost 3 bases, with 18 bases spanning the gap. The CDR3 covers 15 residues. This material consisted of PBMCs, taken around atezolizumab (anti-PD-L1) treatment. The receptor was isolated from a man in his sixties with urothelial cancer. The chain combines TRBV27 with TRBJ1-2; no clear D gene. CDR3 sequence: CASTPLGRQDYGYTF. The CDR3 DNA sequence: TGTGCCAGCACACCCTTGGGGAGGCAAGACTATGGCTACACCTTC.